The sequence of this T cell receptor beta chain was determined in a study of CD8 T cells in ankylosing spondylitis. With respect to this clonotype: Its antigen remains unidentified.

TCRdb reprocessed the 5' RACE reads with MiXCR, giving one entry per CDR3 protein. The sample contains 750,000 to 850,000 distinct CDR3 sequences, over 9.5% of which appear only once. Study findings and constraints: A motif in TCR beta, a set of 8 or 9 highly homologous variants, appeared characteristic of ankylosing spondylitis blood. Disease-linked clones bore a CD8+ phenotype, appearing relatively rarely in peripheral blood. Within matched ankylosing spondylitis synovial fluid, disease-linked clones were reportedly significantly enriched.

Germline assignment: CDR1 MNHEY and CDR2 SVGAGI. This CDR3 region has 14 residues. V shed 2 bases and J shed 6 bases, with 13 bases lying between them. Sequenced input: blood, either unsorted or a sorted T cell fraction (not recorded which). The chain recombines TRBV6-5 with TRBJ1-1, with TRBD1 as a possible D gene (5 bases). The TCR sequence derives from a male donor with ankylosing spondylitis. CDR3 sequence: CASSYRGGRAEAFF. The CDR3 nucleotides are TGTGCCAGCAGTTACAGGGGAGGGAGGGCTGAAGCTTTCTTT.